The next 24 T cell receptor beta chains were all read from a single sample in a study of human T cells and chemical hapten exposure. Documented time point: patch test 1, 2 weeks after DPC sensitization. Treatment reported: therapeutic diphenylcyclopropenone sensitization with weekly scalp DPC. TCRdb re-called the RACE reads with MiXCR, one entry per CDR3 protein. The profile shows 150,000 to 200,000 distinct CDR3 sequences, roughly 15% of them singletons. The material sequenced was whole blood, taken in connection with sensitization to the hapten diphenylcyclopropenone (DPC). These TCRs come from a woman aged 25 to 39 with alopecia areata. Some clones in this sample may be carry-over from other donors' samples.

The table lists this clonotype with a few counts. The CDR3 is CASRMTDTGELFF. Written as DNA, the CDR3 is TGCGCCAGCAGGATGACGGACACCGGGGAGCTGTTTTTT. The chain couples TRBV5-1 to TRBJ2-2, with unresolved D. The V gene lost 5 bases and the J gene lost 3 bases, with 8 bases spanning the gap. In germline, CDR1 is SGHRS, CDR2 YFSETQ. The CDR3 spans 13 residues.

This clonotype has only a few counts. The genes are TRBV27 and TRBJ1-5, with 7 bases matching TRBD1. This CDR3 has 15 amino acids. The J segment lost 0 bases and the V segment lost 6 bases, leaving 5 bases of the junction unmatched. Per the germline V gene, CDR1 is MNHEY and CDR2 is SMNVEV (reference sequence). The CDR3 bases are TGTGCCAGCAGCGAGACAGGGAATAGCAATCAGCCCCAGCATTTT. Protein: CASSETGNSNQPQHF.

This clonotype was picked up many times. The chain has TRBV14 and TRBJ2-3; TRBD2 matches 12 bases. Per the germline V gene, CDR1 is SGHDN and CDR2 is FVKESK. V was clipped by 2 bases and J by 0 bases; unmatched bases: 6. The CDR3 totals 18 residues. The DNA of the CDR3 is TGTGCCAGCAGCCAAACTAGCGGGGGGCCCTGGAGCACAGATACGCAGTATTTT. Protein: CASSQTSGGPWSTDTQYF.

This clonotype was counted many times. The CDR3 loop is CASSPRLLGRQGAIGELFF. DNA of the CDR3: TGTGCCAGCAGCCCACGACTATTGGGGAGACAGGGGGCGATCGGGGAGCTGTTTTTT. This rearrangement joins TRBV5-4 to TRBJ2-2, with 10 nucleotides matching TRBD1. Germline-derived CDR1 and CDR2 are SGHNT and YYREEE (reference sequence). Trimming cost V 4 bases and J 7 bases; bases outside gene matches: 19. The CDR3 runs to 19 residues.

Written as DNA, the CDR3 is TGTGCCAGCAGCCCACAGGGACTAGCGGGAGTCGAGCAGTACTTC. Translation: CASSPQGLAGVEQYF. V and J are TRBV13 and TRBJ2-7, with 14 nucleotides matching TRBD2. Germline V gives CDR1 PRHDT, CDR2 FYEKMQ (reference sequence). The CDR3 extends over 15 amino acids. V trimming: 5 bases; J trimming: 6 bases; junction bases outside the gene matches: 6.

This clonotype was observed many times. CDR3 sequence: CASIMDGMTQYF. The CDR3, as DNA: TGTGCCAGCATTATGGACGGAATGACGCAGTATTTT. V and J are TRBV6-5 and TRBJ2-3; no reliable D call. Between the trimmed V and J ends, which lost 7 bases and 9 bases, there was a span of 14 bases. The germline CDR1 and CDR2 sequences are MNHEY and SVGAGI. The CDR3 runs to 12 residues.

This clonotype was seen ten or more times. The chain combines TRBV18 with TRBJ1-1; D is undetermined. Trimming pared 1 base from V and 3 bases from J, leaving 15 bases between. Germline CDR1 reads KGHSH; CDR2 reads LQKENI. The CDR3 contains 16 residues. This CDR3 reads CASSPRSDPRDTEAFF. As DNA, the CDR3 is TGTGCCAGCTCACCACGGTCAGACCCTAGGGACACTGAAGCTTTCTTT.

The V call is TRBV2, the J call TRBJ1-5, with a weak D call TRBD1 (5 bases). The CDR3 spans 14 residues. Germline loops: CDR1 SNHLY, CDR2 FYNNEI. Deletions cut 2 bases from V and 8 bases from J, with 13 bases between. The CDR3 is CASSEFPGRKPQHF. The CDR3 nucleotides read TGTGCCAGCAGTGAATTCCCAGGGAGAAAGCCCCAGCATTTT.

This clonotype occurred a few times. This chain links TRBV20-1 with TRBJ2-7; 7 nucleotides match TRBD1. The CDR3 consists of 14 residues. Germline trimming cut 0 bases from V and 1 base from J; bases unmatched to any gene: 3. The germline CDR1 and CDR2 sequences are DFQATT and SNEGSKA (reference sequence). The CDR3 sequence is CSARDPTGSYEQYF. In nucleotides, the CDR3 is TGCAGTGCTAGAGACCCGACAGGGTCCTACGAGCAGTACTTC.

This clonotype was observed a handful of times. The chain couples TRBV3-1 to TRBJ1-1, with D possibly being TRBD1 (5 bases). The length of the CDR3 is 15 residues. Germline V gene lookup returns CDR1 LGHDT and CDR2 YNNKEL (reference sequence). V lost 4 bases and J lost 2, with 14 bases in between. The CDR3 loop reads CASSLGTSGNTEAFF. The CDR3 region has the DNA TGTGCCAGCAGCCTCGGGACCAGCGGCAACACTGAAGCTTTCTTT.

The V call is TRBV6-5, the J call TRBJ2-1; unclear D gene. Trimming took 0 bases from V and 6 from J, leaving 15 bases between them. Per germline, CDR1 MNHEY and CDR2 SVGAGI. The CDR3 covers 16 residues. CDR3 residues: CASSYSPSMRSNEQFF. The CDR3, as DNA: TGTGCCAGCAGTTACTCGCCGTCCATGCGTTCCAATGAGCAGTTCTTC.

This clonotype was found a few times. The V and J genes are TRBV7-2 and TRBJ1-1; D call uncertain. Germline-derived CDR1 and CDR2 are SGHTA and FQGNSA. This CDR3 has 14 amino acids. V was trimmed by 3 bases and J by 1 base, leaving 9 bases between them. CDR3 region: CASSFGLGNTEAFF. In DNA, the CDR3 is TGTGCCAGCAGCTTTGGACTCGGGAACACTGAAGCTTTCTTT.

This clonotype appeared a few times. This chain connects TRBV4-2 to TRBJ2-5, with a weak D call TRBD1 (6 bases). The CDR3 has 14 residues. The germline CDR1 and CDR2 sequences are LGHNA and YNFKEQ. V lost 3 bases, J lost 4 bases, and 12 bases lay in between. The CDR3 region has the DNA TGTGCCAGCAGCCATGCAGGGGCGTCAGAGACCCAGTACTTC. Translated, it gives CASSHAGASETQYF.

This clonotype was observed a few times. The chain combines TRBV27 with TRBJ1-5; D not certain. Germline V gives CDR1 MNHEY, CDR2 SMNVEV (reference sequence). The CDR3 length is 15 residues. Trimming cost V 0 bases and J 5 bases, with 11 bases left between them. The CDR3 is CASSLSPPGYQPQHF. CDR3 nucleotide sequence: TGTGCCAGCAGTTTATCGCCGCCAGGATATCAGCCCCAGCATTTT.

This chain joins TRBV29-1 and TRBJ2-7; no clear D gene. Germline V gene sequence: CDR1 SQVTM, CDR2 ANQGSEA. The V end lost 0 bases, the J end lost 0 bases, and 9 bases lay between the germline ends. This CDR3 region has 14 residues. CDR3 sequence: CSVEEHSASYEQYF. The CDR3 nucleotides read TGCAGCGTTGAAGAGCACAGCGCCTCCTACGAGCAGTACTTC.

This clonotype was observed a few times. The V gene is TRBV11-3, the J gene TRBJ2-7, with a possible D match to TRBD1 (7 bases). The CDR3 is 14 residues long. The germline V and J ends were trimmed by 5 bases and 6 bases, with 17 bases remaining between them. Germline V lookup: CDR1 SGHNT, CDR2 YENEEA. CDR3 sequence (DNA): TGTGCCAGCAGCCCGTCAGGGGGGCTGGGCGAGCAGTACTTC. It translates to CASSPSGGLGEQYF.

In its sample, this clonotype was seen many times. V is TRBV29-1 and J is TRBJ2-1; 9 bases fit TRBD2. The length of the CDR3 is 15 residues. Germline V gene lookup returns CDR1 SQVTM and CDR2 ANQGSEA. Unmatched junction bases numbered 4, after V lost 2 bases and J lost 2 bases. This CDR3 reads CSVEKAGGTYNEQFF. CDR3 sequence (DNA): TGCAGCGTTGAAAAAGCGGGGGGAACCTACAATGAGCAGTTCTTC.

This clonotype was recorded a few times. This rearrangement joins TRBV6-6 to TRBJ2-1, with TRBD1 matching 7 bases. There are 12 residues in the CDR3. Germline CDR1 and CDR2: MNHNY and SVGAGI (reference sequence). V lost 0 bases, J lost 13 bases, and 3 bases stayed unmatched. The CDR3 reads CASSYSRDRQFF. In DNA, the CDR3 is TGTGCCAGCAGTTACTCCCGGGACAGACAGTTCTTC.

The V gene is TRBV7-2, the J gene TRBJ2-3; 11 bases line up with TRBD1. The CDR3 runs 14 residues. Germline assignment: CDR1 SGHTA and CDR2 FQGNSA. The J segment lost 9 bases and the V segment lost 5 bases, leaving 7 bases of the junction unmatched. CDR3 protein: CASSAGTGGQTQYF. The CDR3 coding sequence is TGTGCCAGCAGCGCCGGGACAGGGGGACAAACGCAGTATTTT.

This clonotype was picked up many times. V usage is TRBV12-3 or TRBV12-4 and J usage is TRBJ1-1, with unresolved D. This CDR3 region has 12 residues. Trimming took off 3 bases at V and 4 bases at J, with 6 bases between the two ends. This chain's CDR3 is CASSLVGTEAFF. CDR3 bases: TGTGCCAGCAGTTTGGTGGGCACTGAAGCTTTCTTT.

The chain uses TRBV12-3 or TRBV12-4 and TRBJ2-7; TRBD2 might be the D (7 bases). The CDR3 is 15 amino acids. V shed 5 bases and J shed 2 bases, with 16 bases lying between them. For the CDR3, the DNA is TGTGCCAGCAGTCGAGGGGAGGGGGGAGCCTACGAGCAGTACTTC. This encodes CASSRGEGGAYEQYF.

The chain has TRBV28 and TRBJ1-6, with a tentative D call TRBD1 (5 bases). CDR3 length: 13 amino acids. Trimming removed 3 bases at V and 7 bases at J, with 7 bases between. The germline V gene encodes CDR1 MDHEN and CDR2 SYDVKM. The CDR3 DNA follows: TGTGCCAGCAGTTTGTGGGGGAATTCACCCCTCCACTTT. Its translation: CASSLWGNSPLHF.

The genes are TRBV7-3 and TRBJ1-3; D remains unclear. V was shortened by 6 bases and J by 6 bases, with 12 bases between the two germline ends. This CDR3 spans 13 amino acids. The V gene's germline CDR1 is SGHTA and CDR2 FQGTGA. For the CDR3, the DNA is TGTGCCAGCAGATCTCTTGAGTCAAACACCATATATTTT. It encodes CASRSLESNTIYF.

This clonotype was found a few times. The chain combines TRBV6-2 or TRBV6-3 with TRBJ1-3; D not resolved. The V end was cut by 6 bases, the J end by 2 bases, with 17 bases between. Germline assignment: CDR1 MNHEY and CDR2 SVGEGT. The CDR3 runs 16 residues. This CDR3 is CASSYYRAGTGNTIYF. DNA of the CDR3: TGTGCCAGCAGCTATTACCGTGCGGGGACTGGAAACACCATATATTTT.